The rows below give T cell receptor beta chains drawn from one sample of a study of regulatory T cells in long-lasting Graves disease. TCRdb recomputed calls from the multiplex PCR reads with MiXCR, one row per CDR3 protein. This sample has over 250,000 distinct CDR3 sequences, with 20% to 25% found just once. Here the sequenced sample was peripheral blood mononuclear cells (PBMCs), taken when the disease was refractory, from a patient treated with antithyroid drugs. The receptors stem from a female donor with Graves disease. CDR3s include the opening cysteine and the closing phenylalanine or tryptophan. The order of the fields is V gene, clone size, J gene, D gene, CDR3 protein, CDR3 DNA. The D gene is left open where the match is weak. The size of a clone is reported for some rows only, either as once, few or many, or as a class for expanded clones.

TRBV10-2	.	TRBJ2-1	.	CASSRGRVYEQFF	TGCGCCAGCAGTCGTGGTCGGGTTTATGAGCAGTTCTTC
TRBV20-1	many	TRBJ2-2	TRBD2	CSARVFYGGNSGTGELFF	TGCAGTGCTAGGGTCTTCTACGGGGGGAATAGTGGAACCGGGGAGCTGTTTTTT
TRBV12-5	few	TRBJ1-1	.	CASGPTGATEAFF	TGTGCTAGTGGTCCAACGGGGGCCACTGAAGCTTTCTTT
TRBV18	.	TRBJ1-5	.	CASSQTMEGTQPQHF	TGTGCCAGCTCACAAACTATGGAAGGGACTCAGCCCCAACATTTT
TRBV6-1	many	TRBJ2-5	TRBD1	CASSEGDREARETQYF	TGTGCCAGCAGTGAAGGGGACAGGGAGGCCAGGGAGACCCAGTACTTC
TRBV5-1	many	TRBJ2-6	.	CASMGAGANVLTF	TGCGCCAGCATGGGGGCTGGGGCCAACGTCCTGACTTTC
TRBV7-9	few	TRBJ2-7	TRBD1	CASETGMGPYEQYF	TGTGCCAGTGAGACAGGGATGGGCCCCTACGAGCAGTACTTC
TRBV20-1	few	TRBJ1-1	.	CSARAAGPLNTEAFF	TGCAGTGCTAGAGCCGCGGGACCCTTGAACACTGAAGCTTTCTTT
TRBV20-1	few	TRBJ2-7	.	CSPLSGLPNSYEQYF	TGCAGCCCTCTATCCGGACTTCCTAACTCCTACGAGCAGTACTTC
TRBV7-2	.	TRBJ1-1	.	CASSPRGGGNTEAFF	TGTGCCAGCAGCCCAAGGGGGGGCGGTAACACTGAAGCTTTCTTT
TRBV5-1	.	TRBJ1-5	TRBD1	CTSSEDRGDQPQHF	TGCACCAGCAGCGAGGACAGGGGAGACCAGCCCCAGCATTTT
TRBV29-1	.	TRBJ2-7	.	CSVEARDTPYEQYF	TGCAGCGTTGAAGCCCGGGACACTCCCTACGAGCAGTACTTC
TRBV29-1	few	TRBJ1-1	.	CSVEGGLGTEAFF	TGCAGCGTTGAGGGGGGACTTGGCACTGAAGCTTTCTTT
TRBV2	many	TRBJ2-6	TRBD2	CATNGLAGAGANVLTF	TGTGCCACCAACGGACTAGCGGGAGCTGGGGCCAACGTCCTGACTTTC
TRBV7-9	few	TRBJ2-7	.	CASSLAGGSFSNKQYF	TGTGCCAGCAGCTTAGCAGGGGGGAGTTTCTCCAACAAGCAGTACTTC
TRBV29-1	many	TRBJ2-7	.	CSVEERTDPPYEQYF	TGCAGCGTTGAAGAGCGGACAGATCCCCCCTACGAGCAGTACTTC
TRBV7-3	many	TRBJ2-1	.	CASSLIAAPLVDEQFF	TGTGCCAGCAGCTTGATCGCTGCACCACTAGTCGATGAGCAGTTCTTC
TRBV4-3	.	TRBJ1-1	TRBD1	CASSQGQGANTEAFF	TGCGCCAGCAGCCAGGGACAGGGGGCGAACACTGAAGCTTTCTTT
TRBV20-1	many	TRBJ1-4	.	CAKGRGYEKLFF	TGCGCTAAGGGGCGGGGGTATGAAAAACTGTTTTTT
TRBV3-1	.	TRBJ1-6	TRBD1	CASSPGTGDSPLHF	TGTGCCAGCAGTCCTGGGACAGGGGATTCACCCCTCCACTTT
TRBV7-2	.	TRBJ2-7	.	CASSLALSFRTYEQYF	TGTGCCAGCAGCTTAGCGCTAAGCTTCCGGACCTACGAGCAGTACTTC
TRBV12-3/TRBV12-4	few	TRBJ1-3	.	CANSFSTSGNTIYF	TGTGCCAACAGTTTCTCGACATCGGGAAACACCATATATTTT
TRBV2	many	TRBJ2-1	TRBD2	CASRGTSGRANYNEQFF	TGTGCCAGCAGAGGGACTAGCGGGAGGGCCAACTACAATGAGCAGTTCTTC
TRBV19	.	TRBJ2-4	.	CASGETENIQYF	TGTGCCAGTGGCGAGACAGAAAACATTCAGTACTTC
TRBV28	many	TRBJ2-7	.	CASTGVHEQYF	TGTGCCAGCACTGGGGTCCACGAGCAGTACTTC
TRBV7-9	many	TRBJ2-5	.	CASSSLAGTKETQYF	TGTGCCAGCAGCTCCCTTGCGGGAACCAAAGAGACCCAGTACTTC
TRBV28	many	TRBJ2-7	.	CASSWDNYEQYF	TGTGCCAGCAGTTGGGACAACTACGAGCAGTACTTC
TRBV6-5	.	TRBJ2-6	.	CASSYGTVLSGANVLTF	TGTGCCAGCAGTTACGGTACAGTTCTCTCTGGGGCCAACGTCCTGACTTTC
TRBV10-3	.	TRBJ2-7	.	CAISEGGGQGAYEQYF	TGTGCCATCAGTGAGGGAGGAGGGCAGGGGGCCTACGAGCAGTACTTC
TRBV3-1	.	TRBJ2-7	TRBD2	CASSRGLAVSYEQYF	TGTGCCAGCAGCCGGGGACTAGCGGTCTCCTACGAGCAGTACTTC
TRBV19	.	TRBJ2-2	TRBD1	CASRPQGQGISRELFF	TGTGCCAGTAGGCCCCAGGGACAGGGGATATCACGGGAGCTGTTTTTT
TRBV10-3	.	TRBJ2-7	TRBD1	CAISEGQGYEQYF	TGTGCCATCAGTGAGGGACAGGGATACGAGCAGTACTTC
TRBV6-1	many	TRBJ2-2	TRBD1	CASSYGTGGTGELFF	TGTGCCAGCTCCTACGGGACAGGGGGTACCGGGGAGCTGTTTTTT
TRBV28	many	TRBJ1-5	.	CASSRDGGNQPQHF	TGTGCCAGCAGCCGGGACGGGGGCAATCAGCCCCAGCATTTT
TRBV7-6	.	TRBJ2-7	TRBD1	CANSFGTGGDEQYF	TGTGCCAACAGCTTTGGGACAGGGGGCGACGAGCAGTACTTC
TRBV6-1	.	TRBJ2-7	.	CASSEWDSPGYEQYF	TGTGCCAGCAGTGAATGGGACTCCCCGGGTTACGAGCAGTACTTC
TRBV28	many	TRBJ1-5	.	CASRRQYSNQPQHF	TGTGCCAGCAGACGACAGTATAGCAATCAGCCCCAGCATTTT
TRBV18	.	TRBJ2-2	.	CASSFRGTNTGELFF	TGTGCCAGCAGTTTCAGGGGAACGAACACCGGGGAGCTGTTTTTT
TRBV2	many	TRBJ1-1	.	CASSPQGWSEAFF	TGTGCCAGCAGCCCACAGGGTTGGTCTGAAGCTTTCTTT
TRBV12-3/TRBV12-4	few	TRBJ2-7	TRBD1	CASSWRKGTGGFYEQYF	TGTGCCAGCAGTTGGCGCAAAGGGACAGGGGGATTCTACGAGCAGTACTTC
TRBV20-1	few	TRBJ2-5	.	CSAETVQETQYF	TGCAGTGCTGAGACAGTACAAGAGACCCAGTACTTC
TRBV3-1	.	TRBJ1-2	.	CASSQAWGGGKNYGYTF	TGTGCCAGCAGCCAAGCCTGGGGCGGGGGTAAAAACTATGGCTACACCTTC
TRBV7-2	.	TRBJ2-2	.	CASSQWGRPNTGELFF	TGTGCCAGCAGCCAGTGGGGACGGCCAAACACCGGGGAGCTGTTTTTT
TRBV4-1	many	TRBJ2-7	.	CASSQDRGWWYEQYF	TGCGCCAGCAGCCAAGATCGGGGTTGGTGGTACGAGCAGTACTTC
TRBV3-1	.	TRBJ2-3	.	CASSQLGESTDTQYF	TGTGCCAGCAGCCAATTGGGGGAGAGCACAGATACGCAGTATTTT
TRBV28	few	TRBJ2-5	TRBD2	CASKASGGGYQETQYF	TGTGCCAGCAAAGCTAGCGGGGGGGGGTACCAAGAGACCCAGTACTTC
TRBV6-1	.	TRBJ2-4	.	CASSDPSEAKNIQYF	TGTGCCAGCAGTGATCCGAGCGAGGCCAAAAACATTCAGTACTTC
TRBV28	many	TRBJ2-5	.	CASRFQGSGQETQYF	TGTGCCAGCCGTTTTCAGGGGTCGGGGCAAGAGACCCAGTACTTC
TRBV15	.	TRBJ2-1	.	CATEQGSGNEQFF	TGTGCCACCGAGCAGGGGTCTGGCAATGAGCAGTTCTTC
TRBV4-3	few	TRBJ2-7	TRBD2	CASSQTTSGYYEQYF	TGCGCCAGCAGCCAAACGACTAGCGGGTATTACGAGCAGTACTTC
TRBV7-9	.	TRBJ1-2	.	CASSYRDYGYTF	TGTGCCAGCAGCTACAGGGATTACGGCTACACCTTC
TRBV27	.	TRBJ2-2	TRBD2	CASNLAGDTGELFF	TGTGCCAGCAACCTAGCGGGAGACACCGGGGAGCTGTTTTTT
TRBV3-1	many	TRBJ2-2	.	CASSQDSRGGTGELFF	TGTGCCAGCAGCCAAGATAGCAGGGGAGGCACCGGGGAGCTGTTTTTT
TRBV27	many	TRBJ1-1	.	CASSHEGATEAFF	TGTGCCAGCAGTCACGAAGGGGCGACTGAAGCTTTCTTT
TRBV7-2	.	TRBJ1-6	.	CASSQDLGSPLHF	TGTGCCAGCAGCCAAGATTTAGGCTCACCCCTCCACTTT
TRBV27	few	TRBJ1-2	.	CASSLRGAGYGYTF	TGTGCCAGCAGTTTAAGGGGTGCCGGCTATGGCTACACCTTC
TRBV5-1	.	TRBJ1-2	.	CASSLQGQGSGYTF	TGCGCCAGCAGCTTGCAAGGGCAGGGCTCTGGCTACACCTTC
TRBV4-1	once	TRBJ1-5	.	CASSQSPGQPQHF	TGCGCCAGCAGCCAATCACCTGGCCAGCCCCAGCATTTT
TRBV29-1	many	TRBJ1-4	.	CSVEGGTGNEKLFF	TGCAGCGTTGAAGGAGGGACGGGTAATGAAAAACTGTTTTTT
TRBV11-2	many	TRBJ2-5	TRBD1	CASRTGQGVTETQYF	TGTGCCAGCAGGACGGGACAGGGAGTCACAGAGACCCAGTACTTC